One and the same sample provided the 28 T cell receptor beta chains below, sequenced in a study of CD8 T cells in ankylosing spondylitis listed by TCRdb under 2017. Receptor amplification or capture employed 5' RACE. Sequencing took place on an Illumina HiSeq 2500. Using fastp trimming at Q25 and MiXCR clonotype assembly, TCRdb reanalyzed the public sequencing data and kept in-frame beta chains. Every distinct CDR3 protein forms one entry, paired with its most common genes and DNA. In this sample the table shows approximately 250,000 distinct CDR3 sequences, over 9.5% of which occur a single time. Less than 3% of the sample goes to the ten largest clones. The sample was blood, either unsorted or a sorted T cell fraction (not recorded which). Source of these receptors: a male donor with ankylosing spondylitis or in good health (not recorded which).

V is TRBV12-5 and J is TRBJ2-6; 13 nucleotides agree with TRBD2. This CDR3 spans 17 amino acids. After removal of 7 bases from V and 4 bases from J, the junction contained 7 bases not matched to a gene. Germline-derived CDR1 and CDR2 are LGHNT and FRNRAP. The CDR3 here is CASAPLAGGPGANVLTF. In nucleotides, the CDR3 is TGTGCTAGTGCCCCACTAGCGGGGGGGCCCGGGGCCAACGTCCTGACTTTC.

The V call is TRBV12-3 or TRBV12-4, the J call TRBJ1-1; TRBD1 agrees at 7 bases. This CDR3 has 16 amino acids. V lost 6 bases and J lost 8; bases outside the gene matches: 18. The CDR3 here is CASRPRWTGTGREAFF. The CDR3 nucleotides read TGTGCCAGCAGACCACGCTGGACAGGCACCGGAAGGGAAGCTTTCTTT.

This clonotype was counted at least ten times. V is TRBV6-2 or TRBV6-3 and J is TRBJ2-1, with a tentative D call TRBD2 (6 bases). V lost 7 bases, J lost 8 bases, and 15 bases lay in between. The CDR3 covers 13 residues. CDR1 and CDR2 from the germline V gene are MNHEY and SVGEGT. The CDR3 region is CASTRGGVDEQFF. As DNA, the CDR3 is TGTGCCAGCACCCGAGGCGGGGTTGATGAGCAGTTCTTC.

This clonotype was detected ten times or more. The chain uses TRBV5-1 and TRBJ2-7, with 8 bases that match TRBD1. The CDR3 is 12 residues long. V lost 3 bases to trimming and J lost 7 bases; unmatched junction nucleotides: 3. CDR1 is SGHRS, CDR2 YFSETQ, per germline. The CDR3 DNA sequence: TGCGCCAGCAGCTGGACAGGGTGGGAGCAGTACTTC. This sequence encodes CASSWTGWEQYF.

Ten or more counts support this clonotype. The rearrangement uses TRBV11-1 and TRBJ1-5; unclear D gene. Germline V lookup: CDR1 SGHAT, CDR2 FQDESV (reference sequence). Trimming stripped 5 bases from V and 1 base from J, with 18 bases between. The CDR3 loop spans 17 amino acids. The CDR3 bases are TGTGCCAGCAGCCCGTCCGCGGGGAGAGAAAGCAATCAGCCCCAGCATTTT. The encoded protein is CASSPSAGRESNQPQHF.

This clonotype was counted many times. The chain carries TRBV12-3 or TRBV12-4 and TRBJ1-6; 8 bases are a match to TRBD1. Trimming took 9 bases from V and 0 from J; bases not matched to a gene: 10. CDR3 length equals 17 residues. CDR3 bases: TGTGCCAGTTCGCAGGGGGCCGAGTACTCCTATAATTCACCCCTCCACTTT. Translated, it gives CASSQGAEYSYNSPLHF.

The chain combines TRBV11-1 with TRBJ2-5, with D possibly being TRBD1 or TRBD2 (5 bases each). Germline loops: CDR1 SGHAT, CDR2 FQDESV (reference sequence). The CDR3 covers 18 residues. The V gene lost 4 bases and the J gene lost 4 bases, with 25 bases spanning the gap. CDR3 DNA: TGTGCCAGCAGCTCGGACCGAGGGGATAGGTTTCAGGGAGAGACCCAGTACTTC. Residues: CASSSDRGDRFQGETQYF.

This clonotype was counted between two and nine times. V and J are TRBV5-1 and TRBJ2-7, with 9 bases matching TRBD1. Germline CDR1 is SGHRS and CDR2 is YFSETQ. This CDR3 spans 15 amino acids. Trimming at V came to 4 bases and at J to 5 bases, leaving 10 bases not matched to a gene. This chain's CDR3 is CASSAGTGTINEQYF. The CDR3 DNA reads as TGCGCCAGCAGCGCCGGGACAGGGACTATCAACGAGCAGTACTTC.

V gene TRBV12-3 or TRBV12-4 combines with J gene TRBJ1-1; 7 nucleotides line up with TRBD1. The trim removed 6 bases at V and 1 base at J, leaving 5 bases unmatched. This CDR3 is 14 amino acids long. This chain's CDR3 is CASRGDRANTEAFF. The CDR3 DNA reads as TGTGCCAGCAGGGGGGACAGAGCGAACACTGAAGCTTTCTTT.

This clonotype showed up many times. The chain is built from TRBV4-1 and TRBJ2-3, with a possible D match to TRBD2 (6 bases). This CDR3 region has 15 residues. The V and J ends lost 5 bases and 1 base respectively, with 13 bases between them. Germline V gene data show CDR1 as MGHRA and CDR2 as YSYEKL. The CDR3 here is CASSFISSGTDTQYF. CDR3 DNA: TGCGCCAGCAGCTTCATATCTAGCGGCACAGATACGCAGTATTTT.

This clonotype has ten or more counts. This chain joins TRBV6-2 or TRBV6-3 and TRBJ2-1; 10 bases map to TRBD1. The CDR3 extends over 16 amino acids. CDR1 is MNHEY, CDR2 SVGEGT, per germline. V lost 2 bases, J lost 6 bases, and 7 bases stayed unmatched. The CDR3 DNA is TGTGCCAGCAGTTACGAAGACAGGGGGCAACTCAATGAGCAGTTCTTC. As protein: CASSYEDRGQLNEQFF.

The CDR3 DNA follows: TGTGCCAGCAGTTACTCAGGGGGCGCCGGCAATCAGCCCCAGCATTTT. Its translation is CASSYSGGAGNQPQHF. V usage is TRBV6-5 and J usage is TRBJ1-5, with TRBD1 identical over 7 bases. The J segment lost 2 bases and the V segment lost 0 bases, leaving 4 bases of the junction unmatched. This CDR3 contains 16 residues. The germline V gene has CDR1 MNHEY and CDR2 SVGAGI.

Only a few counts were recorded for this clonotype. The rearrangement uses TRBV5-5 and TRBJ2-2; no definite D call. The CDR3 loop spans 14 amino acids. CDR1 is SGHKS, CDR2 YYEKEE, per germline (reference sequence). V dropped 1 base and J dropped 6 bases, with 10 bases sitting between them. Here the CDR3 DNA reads TGTGCCAGCAGCTTGTTAGGTAGTCCCGGGGAGCTGTTTTTT. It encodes CASSLLGSPGELFF.

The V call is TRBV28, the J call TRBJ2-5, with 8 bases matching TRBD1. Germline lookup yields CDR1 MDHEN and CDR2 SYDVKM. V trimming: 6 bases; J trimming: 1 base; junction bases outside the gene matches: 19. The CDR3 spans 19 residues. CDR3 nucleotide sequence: TGTGCCAGCAGCGGTTCAGGGGGCGGCGTGGCGTTTGGCCAAGAGACCCAGTACTTC. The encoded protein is CASSGSGGGVAFGQETQYF.

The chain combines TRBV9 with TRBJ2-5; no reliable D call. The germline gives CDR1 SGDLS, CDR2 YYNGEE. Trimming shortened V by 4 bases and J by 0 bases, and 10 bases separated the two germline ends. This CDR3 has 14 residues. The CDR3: CASSISGDQETQYF. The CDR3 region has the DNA TGTGCCAGCAGCATTAGTGGGGACCAAGAGACCCAGTACTTC.

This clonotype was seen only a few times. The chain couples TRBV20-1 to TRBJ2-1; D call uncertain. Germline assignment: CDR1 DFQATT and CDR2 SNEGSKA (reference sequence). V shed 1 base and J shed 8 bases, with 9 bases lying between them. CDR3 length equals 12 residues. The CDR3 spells CSARGATHEQFF. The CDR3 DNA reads TGCAGTGCTAGAGGCGCGACCCATGAGCAGTTCTTC.

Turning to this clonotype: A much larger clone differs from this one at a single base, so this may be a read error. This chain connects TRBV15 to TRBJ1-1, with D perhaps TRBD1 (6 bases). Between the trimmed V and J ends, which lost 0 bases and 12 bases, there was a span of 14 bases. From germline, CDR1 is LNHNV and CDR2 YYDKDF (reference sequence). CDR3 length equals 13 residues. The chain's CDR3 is CATSREGNRATFF. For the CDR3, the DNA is TGTGCCACCAGCAGAGAGGGGAACAGGGCAACTTTCTTT.

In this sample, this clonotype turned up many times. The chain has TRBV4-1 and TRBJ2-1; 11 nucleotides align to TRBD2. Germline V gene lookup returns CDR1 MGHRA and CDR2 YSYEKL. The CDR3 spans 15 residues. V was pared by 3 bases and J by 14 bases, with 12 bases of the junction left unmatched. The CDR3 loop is CASSHLGLAEDLKFF. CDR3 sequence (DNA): TGCGCCAGCAGCCATCTGGGACTAGCGGAGGATTTGAAGTTCTTC.

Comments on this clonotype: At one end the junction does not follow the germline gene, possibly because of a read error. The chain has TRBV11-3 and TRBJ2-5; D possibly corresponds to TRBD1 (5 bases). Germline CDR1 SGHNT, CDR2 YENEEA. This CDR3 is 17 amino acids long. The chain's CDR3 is CASSLGVGAKYQEAQYF. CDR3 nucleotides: TGTGCCAGCAGCTTAGGAGTAGGGGCCAAGTACCAAGAGGCCCAGTACTTC.

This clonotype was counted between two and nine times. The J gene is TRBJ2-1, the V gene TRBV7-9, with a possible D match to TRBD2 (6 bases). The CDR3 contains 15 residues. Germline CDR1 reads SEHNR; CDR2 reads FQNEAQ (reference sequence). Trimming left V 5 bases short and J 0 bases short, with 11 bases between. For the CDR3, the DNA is TGTGCCAGCAGCATACCCGGGAGCTCCTACAATGAGCAGTTCTTC. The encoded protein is CASSIPGSSYNEQFF.

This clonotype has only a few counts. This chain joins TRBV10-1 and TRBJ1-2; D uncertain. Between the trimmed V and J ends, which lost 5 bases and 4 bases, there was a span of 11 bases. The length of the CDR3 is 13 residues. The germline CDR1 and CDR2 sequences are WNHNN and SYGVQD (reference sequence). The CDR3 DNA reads TGCGCCAGCAGTCCGGTGGCGGGCTATGGCTACACCTTC. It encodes CASSPVAGYGYTF.

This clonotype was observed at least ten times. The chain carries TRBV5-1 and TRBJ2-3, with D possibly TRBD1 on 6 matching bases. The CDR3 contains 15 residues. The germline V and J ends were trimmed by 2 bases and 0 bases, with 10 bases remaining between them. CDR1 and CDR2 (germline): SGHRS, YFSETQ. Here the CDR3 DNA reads TGCGCCAGCAGCTTAAGGACAGACAGCACAGATACGCAGTATTTT. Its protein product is CASSLRTDSTDTQYF.

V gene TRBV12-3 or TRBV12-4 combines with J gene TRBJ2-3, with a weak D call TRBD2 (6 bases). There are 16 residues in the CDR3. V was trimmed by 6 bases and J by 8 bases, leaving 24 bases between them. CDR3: CASSYHRDSLGRTQYF. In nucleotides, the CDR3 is TGTGCCAGCAGCTATCACCGGGACTCGCTCGGGCGTACGCAGTATTTT.

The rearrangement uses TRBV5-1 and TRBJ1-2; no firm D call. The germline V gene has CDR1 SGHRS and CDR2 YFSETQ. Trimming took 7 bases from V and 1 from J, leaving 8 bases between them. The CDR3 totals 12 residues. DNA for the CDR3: TGCGCCAGCTTCGACGGTAACTATGGCTACACCTTC. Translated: CASFDGNYGYTF.

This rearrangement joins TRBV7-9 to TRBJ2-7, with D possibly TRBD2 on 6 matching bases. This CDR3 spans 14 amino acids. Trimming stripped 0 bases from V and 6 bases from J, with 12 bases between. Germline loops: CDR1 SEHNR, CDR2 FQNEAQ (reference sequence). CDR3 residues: CASSLANAGGEQYF. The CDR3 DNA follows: TGTGCCAGCAGCTTAGCGAACGCCGGGGGCGAGCAGTACTTC.

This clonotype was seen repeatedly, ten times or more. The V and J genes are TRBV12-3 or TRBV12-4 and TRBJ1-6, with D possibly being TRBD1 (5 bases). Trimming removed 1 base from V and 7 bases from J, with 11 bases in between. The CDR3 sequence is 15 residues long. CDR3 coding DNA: TGTGCCAGCAGTTTAGGGGGGGTATCGAATTCACCCCTCCACTTT. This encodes CASSLGGVSNSPLHF.

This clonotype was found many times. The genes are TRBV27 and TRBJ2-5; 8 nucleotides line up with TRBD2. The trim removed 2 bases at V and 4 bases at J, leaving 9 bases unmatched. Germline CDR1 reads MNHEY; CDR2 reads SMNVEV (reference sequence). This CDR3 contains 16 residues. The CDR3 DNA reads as TGTGCCAGCAGTTTACTCGGACTAGCAGGAGGAGAGACCCAGTACTTC. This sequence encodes CASSLLGLAGGETQYF.

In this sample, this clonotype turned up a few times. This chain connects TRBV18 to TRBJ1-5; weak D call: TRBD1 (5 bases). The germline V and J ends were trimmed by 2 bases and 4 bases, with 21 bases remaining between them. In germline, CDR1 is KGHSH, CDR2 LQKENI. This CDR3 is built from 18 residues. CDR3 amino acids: CASSPSRSGRGANQPQHF. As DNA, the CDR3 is TGTGCCAGCTCACCATCGAGATCGGGTCGCGGGGCAAATCAGCCCCAGCATTTT.